This T cell receptor (beta chain) was observed in a study of T-cell memory formation after mild COVID-19. Study context: Each donor largely had its own TCR clusters.

The CDR3 is 15 residues long. Trimming removed 3 bases from V and 2 bases from J, with 12 bases in between. The V gene's germline CDR1 is SGHVS and CDR2 FNYEAQ. TCRdb reprocessed the 5' RACE reads with MiXCR, giving one entry per CDR3 protein. The table records about 84,000 distinct CDR3 sequences, over 11% of them present only once. There are a few counts of this clonotype. Its antigen remains unknown. The study's findings and limits: Clones which contracted sat mainly in CM and EM if CD4+, and in EMRA if CD8+.

This clonotype was obtained from an adult woman who had mild COVID-19 (a few samples of this study predate the infection). Cell type and time point are not known. Source material: PBMCs or a T cell subset sorted from them (not recorded which). This chain connects TRBV7-6 to TRBJ2-3; a weak D match, TRBD2 (6 bases). CDR3 sequence reads: CASSLDGRNTDTQYF. In DNA form, the CDR3 reads TGTGCCAGCAGCTTGGATGGGAGGAACACAGATACGCAGTATTTT.